Here is one T cell receptor (beta chain) with its context. Its antigen is unknown. Tumor samples were taken before definitive surgery or chemotherapy. The entry originates in a study of high-grade serous ovarian cancer treatment subgroups. At the level of the study: Each sample yielded on average roughly 7,500 unique TCR beta rearrangements from over 12,000 reads. Study-level results: Repertoire analysis covered CDR3 alone, not CDR1 or CDR2. Same-patient tumor repertoires overlapped at roughly 0.1 to 0.85; different patients barely overlapped. Without spatial data, bulk sequencing limits insight into HGSC tumor diversity.

Germline loops: CDR1 SGHVS, CDR2 FNYEAQ. This CDR3 contains 14 residues. Sequencing was performed with immunoSEQ multiplex PCR; in TCRdb, only in-frame clones are kept and a portion is missing. Of roughly 2,000 clones detected, about 66% appear once; the ten largest clones hold 13% to 15%. Sequencing input: tumor tissue. This clonotype was obtained from a human donor with high-grade serous ovarian cancer. This chain uses TRBV7-6 with TRBJ2-5; perhaps TRBD2 as D (5 bases). The end of the DNA aligns better with TRBJ2-7, so the J call may be wrong. CDR3 sequence reads: CASSSTRDSYEQYF. The CDR3 DNA follows: TGTGCCAGCAGCTCGACCCGGGACTCCTACGAGCAGTACTTC.